This T cell receptor beta chain stems from a study of blood T cell repertoires in COVID-19. Study background: Sites in the United States, Italy and Spain provided acute and convalescent COVID-19 samples.

This clone has only one observation. In the original processing: Counts of nucleated cells, estimated from reference gene primer amplification, were obtained. TCRdb's table, derived via immunoSEQ multiplex PCR, lists solely in-frame clones and lacks some. That table gives V, J and clone size, and the DNA gave D and trimming. Of over 150,000 clones listed, roughly 85% are singletons. V lost 1 base and J 0 bases, leaving 16 bases between the germline ends. Germline V CDR1 and CDR2: LNHDA, SQIVND (reference sequence). This CDR3 spans 18 amino acids. Input material: peripheral blood. The V gene is TRBV19, the J gene TRBJ1-3; D uncertain. The receptor's source is a middle-aged man with active or convalescent COVID-19. Here the CDR3 reads CASSIGGPGGASGNTIYF. In nucleotides, the CDR3 is TGTGCCAGTAGTATAGGTGGGCCGGGAGGCGCCTCTGGAAACACCATATATTTT. The whole variable domain, filled in from reference TRBV19 and TRBJ1-3, reads DGGITQSPKYLFRKEGQNVTLSCEQNLNHDAMYWYRQDPGQGLRLIYYSQIVNDFQKGDIAEGYSVSREKKESFPLTVTSAQKNPTAFYLCASSIGGPGGASGNTIYFGEGSWLTVV.